This TCR beta chain was captured by sequencing in a study of response to subunit inactivated influenza vaccine. CDR3 length: 17 amino acids. V was clipped by 0 bases and J by 6 bases; unmatched bases: 10. The V gene's germline CDR1 is SGHTA and CDR2 FQGTGA. One entry per CDR3 protein results from TCRdb running MiXCR on the RT-PCR reads. The profile shows hundreds of thousands of distinct CDR3 sequences, roughly 12% of them singletons. The sample was also linked to a second study, of T cells expressing NK-cell markers. That source notes: Scientists made TCR beta cDNA using 5'RACE template switching with UMIs. An anti-gamma-delta TCR antibody restricted sorting to alpha-beta TCR T cells in several experiments. Topping the CD3+CD56-NKG2C+ fraction as well were these clonotypes, in a few donors.

The specimen comprised PBMCs from blood, sampled on the day of vaccination. V gene TRBV7-3 combines with J gene TRBJ2-2, with TRBD1 identical over 7 bases. This TCR came from a man between 45 and 60 years old who received an inactivated influenza vaccine. The CDR3 DNA follows: TGTGCCAGCAGCTTAACCCCATTAACGACAGGGTCCGGGGAGCTGTTTTTT. Protein: CASSLTPLTTGSGELFF.